This TCR beta chain was obtained from a study of T-cell reconstitution after alpha-beta-depleted transplantation in children. Preparation of the TCRbeta library was carried out with unique molecular identifiers. In TCRdb, the PCR reads were re-called with MiXCR into one record per CDR3 protein. This table has around 450,000 distinct CDR3 sequences, around two fifths appearing once. About this clonotype: Its antigen is not known.

There are 14 residues in the CDR3. From germline, CDR1 is DFQATT and CDR2 SNEGSKA (reference sequence). V was shortened by 0 bases and J by 4 bases, with 13 bases between the two germline ends. Study-wide points: After transplant, high TCRbeta diversity at day 60 in some patients arose from surviving recipient T cells and thymic progenitors.

Sequenced material: PBMCs, taken before TCRalphabeta/CD19-depleted stem cell transplant. This sequence joins TRBV20-1 and TRBJ2-7; D possibly corresponds to TRBD2 (5 bases). The sequence came from a girl aged 2 to 9 with aplastic anemia, due to receive a stem cell transplant. CDR3 sequence reads: CSARDANREYEQYF. The DNA of the CDR3 is TGCAGTGCTAGAGATGCAAATAGGGAGTACGAGCAGTACTTC.